This T cell receptor beta chain appears in the sequencing data of a study of T cells in localized non-small cell lung cancer. This CDR3 is built from 13 residues. In germline, CDR1 is WNHNN, CDR2 SYGVQD (reference sequence). V dropped 4 bases and J dropped 6 bases, with 12 bases sitting between them. The data were produced by immunoSEQ multiplex PCR, yet TCRdb's version contains in-frame clones alone and is incomplete. Found here are about 35,000 clones, approximately 80% of them singletons; the top ten hold 15% to 20%. With regard to this clone: Its antigen remains unidentified.

The study's findings and limits: Median detection of top 100 tumor clones in adjacent lung was 57 clones. The study sequenced only one region of the tumor. As a result, intratumor heterogeneity could not be excluded and remains possible. Greater blood T cell density accompanied longer overall survival. Peak T cell clonality was found in uninvolved adjacent lung, exceeding tumor.

The sequences come from peripheral blood, collected before any cancer treatment. The TCR was taken from a male donor at least 60 years old with stage III squamous cell lung carcinoma. V is TRBV10-1 and J is TRBJ2-5, with D possibly being TRBD1 (6 bases). CDR3 amino acids: CASSVDRRKTQYF. CDR3 bases: TGCGCCAGCAGTGTAGACAGGAGAAAGACCCAGTACTTC.